The rows below give T cell receptor beta chains drawn from one sample of a study of cytomegalovirus exposure and HLA in healthy donors. Only in-frame clones appear in the TCRdb table, and some are missing; sequencing was by immunoSEQ multiplex PCR. Seen here are about 190,000 clones, about 82% observed once, and the top ten hold more than 1.1%. What was sequenced was PBMCs. The receptor source for this set is a young woman in good health and CMV-seronegative. CDR3s include the opening cysteine and the closing phenylalanine or tryptophan. Each record gives: D gene, clone size, CDR3 length, J gene, V gene, CDR3 protein, CDR3 DNA. D genes are given only for firm matches. The size of a clone is reported for some rows only, either as once, few or many, or as a class for expanded clones.

D: TRBD1
size: .
length: 15
J: TRBJ2-3
V: TRBV6-5
CDR3: CASKKDRGLPDTQYF
DNA: TGTGCCAGCAAGAAAGACAGGGGGCTACCAGATACGCAGTATTTT

D: .
size: .
length: 11
J: TRBJ2-7
V: TRBV5-4
CDR3: CASSFRNEQYF
DNA: TGTGCCAGCAGCTTCAGGAACGAGCAGTACTTC

D: TRBD1
size: .
length: 15
J: TRBJ1-2
V: TRBV6-5
CDR3: CAGRTRTGRNYGYTF
DNA: TGTGCCGGCAGGACCAGGACAGGGAGAAACTATGGCTACACCTTC

D: .
size: .
length: 17
J: TRBJ2-5
V: TRBV10-3
CDR3: CAISESVTTQGRETQYF
DNA: TGTGCCATCAGTGAGTCGGTCACAACTCAGGGGAGAGAGACCCAGTACTTC

D: TRBD2
size: .
length: 16
J: TRBJ2-7
V: TRBV11-2
CDR3: CASSSVRLAGVYEQYF
DNA: TGTGCCAGCAGCTCCGTCCGTCTAGCGGGAGTCTACGAGCAGTACTTC

D: .
size: .
length: 15
J: TRBJ2-3
V: TRBV6-5
CDR3: CASSYRNRATDTQYF
DNA: TGTGCCAGCAGTTATAGGAACAGGGCCACAGATACGCAGTATTTT

D: .
size: .
length: 13
J: TRBJ2-1
V: TRBV7-9
CDR3: CASHPAHNDEQFF
DNA: TGTGCCAGCCACCCCGCACACAATGATGAGCAGTTCTTC

D: .
size: .
length: 17
J: TRBJ1-3
V: TRBV18
CDR3: CASSPPNRVSSGNTIYF
DNA: TGTGCCAGCTCACCACCGAACAGGGTGAGCTCTGGAAACACCATATATTTT

D: .
size: once
length: 13
J: TRBJ2-5
V: TRBV7-6
CDR3: CASSLVVQETQYF
DNA: TGTGCCAGCAGCTTAGTAGTCCAAGAGACCCAGTACTTC

D: TRBD1
size: once
length: 16
J: TRBJ1-2
V: TRBV14
CDR3: CASSHGDREDNYGYTF
DNA: TGTGCCAGCAGCCACGGAGACAGGGAGGATAACTATGGCTACACCTTC

D: .
size: .
length: 14
J: TRBJ2-3
V: TRBV15
CDR3: CATSRADSTDTQYF
DNA: TGTGCCACCAGCAGAGCAGATAGCACAGATACGCAGTATTTT

D: .
size: .
length: 14
J: TRBJ2-2
V: TRBV30
CDR3: CAWRERRNTGELFF
DNA: TGTGCCTGGAGAGAGAGGCGGAACACCGGGGAGCTGTTTTTT

D: .
size: .
length: 13
J: TRBJ1-5
V: TRBV15
CDR3: CATSSDNYQPQHF
DNA: TGTGCCACCAGCAGTGACAACTATCAGCCCCAGCATTTT

D: .
size: .
length: 13
J: TRBJ1-1
V: TRBV6-5
CDR3: CASSYRGDTEAFF
DNA: TGTGCCAGCAGTTACAGGGGCGACACTGAAGCTTTCTTT

D: .
size: .
length: 14
J: TRBJ2-1
V: TRBV5-1
CDR3: CASRPTLWPHEQFF
DNA: TGCGCCAGCAGGCCGACACTCTGGCCCCATGAGCAGTTCTTC

D: TRBD1
size: .
length: 16
J: TRBJ1-2
V: TRBV5-5
CDR3: CASMYRPDRVNYGYTF
DNA: TGTGCCAGCATGTACCGGCCGGACAGGGTTAACTATGGCTACACCTTC

D: TRBD1
size: .
length: 16
J: TRBJ1-2
V: TRBV5-6
CDR3: CASSRTGGAKNYGYTF
DNA: TGTGCCAGCAGCCGGACAGGGGGCGCGAAGAACTATGGCTACACCTTC

D: TRBD2
size: .
length: 15
J: TRBJ2-5
V: TRBV7-6
CDR3: CASSDPSGRGETQYF
DNA: TGTGCCAGCAGCGACCCAAGCGGGAGAGGAGAGACCCAGTACTTC

D: TRBD2
size: .
length: 13
J: TRBJ2-1
V: TRBV10-3
CDR3: CAITSGEYNEQFF
DNA: TGTGCCATCACTAGCGGGGAATACAATGAGCAGTTCTTC

D: .
size: few
length: 15
J: TRBJ2-7
V: TRBV7-9
CDR3: CASSLDGTTSYEQYF
DNA: TGTGCCAGCAGCTTAGACGGGACAACCTCCTACGAGCAGTACTTC

D: .
size: .
length: 15
J: TRBJ2-1
V: TRBV27
CDR3: CASSSDISSYNEQFF
DNA: TGTGCCAGCAGTTCTGACATAAGCTCCTACAATGAGCAGTTCTTC

D: .
size: .
length: 15
J: TRBJ1-5
V: TRBV30
CDR3: CAWSVRGGGNQPQHF
DNA: TGTGCCTGGAGTGTACGGGGAGGGGGCAATCAGCCCCAGCATTTT

D: TRBD1
size: .
length: 14
J: TRBJ2-1
V: TRBV5-1
CDR3: CASKLTGTYNEQFF
DNA: TGCGCCAGCAAATTGACAGGGACATACAATGAGCAGTTCTTC